These 22 T cell receptor beta chains originate from one sample sequenced in a study of identical twins. TCRdb re-called the 5' RACE reads through MiXCR, storing one row per CDR3 protein. The sample lists 200,000 to 250,000 distinct CDR3 sequences, more than 6.5% seen once, with 1.5% to 2.5% in the top ten. The same sample was also studied in work on yellow fever vaccine responses in identical twins.

The sequenced sample was memory (CD45RO+) T cells sorted from blood. The receptor set was obtained from a woman aged 18 to 35 in good health.

This clonotype was observed a few times. The chain couples TRBV27 to TRBJ2-1; 10 nucleotides agree with TRBD2. The CDR3 is 16 amino acids. The germline V gene encodes CDR1 MNHEY and CDR2 SMNVEV (reference sequence). J was trimmed by 8 bases and V by 4 bases; bases with no gene match: 11. This chain's CDR3 is CASSSLSSGSGYEQFF. DNA for the CDR3: TGTGCCAGCAGTTCCCTTTCTAGCGGGAGTGGGTATGAGCAGTTCTTC.

This clonotype was recorded at least ten times. V and J are TRBV29-1 and TRBJ2-1; a weak D match, TRBD1 (5 bases). Trimming took 1 base from V and 6 from J, leaving 7 bases between them. CDR3 size: 12 residues. Germline V gene data show CDR1 as SQVTM and CDR2 as ANQGSEA. Written as DNA, the CDR3 is TGCAGCGTTGAAGGCCAGGGCAATGAGCAGTTCTTC. This translates into CSVEGQGNEQFF.

CDR3 sequence: CAWINRGNTEAFF. For the CDR3, the DNA is TGTGCCTGGATAAACAGGGGGAACACTGAAGCTTTCTTT. The rearrangement joins TRBV30 to TRBJ1-1, with 7 positions matching TRBD1. Germline CDR1 is GTSNPN and CDR2 is SVGIG (reference sequence). The CDR3 is made up of 13 amino acids. V shed 4 bases and J 1 base; nucleotides not matched to a gene: 3.

This clonotype was seen many times. DNA for the CDR3: TGCAGTGCTCCTACAGGGACCTATGGCTACACCTTC. Translation: CSAPTGTYGYTF. The chain recombines TRBV20-1 with TRBJ1-2, with D possibly being TRBD1 (6 bases). Germline-derived CDR1 and CDR2 are DFQATT and SNEGSKA (reference sequence). V lost 5 bases to trimming and J lost 4 bases, with 11 bases between them. This CDR3 region has 12 residues.

This clonotype appeared a few times. The chain is built from TRBV10-3 and TRBJ2-7; 11 bases fit TRBD2. The CDR3 loop spans 16 amino acids. V lost 4 bases, J lost 2 bases, and 7 bases stayed unmatched. Germline values: CDR1 ENHRY, CDR2 SYGVKD. The CDR3 protein is CAISAGSSGGTYEQYF. The CDR3 nucleotides are TGTGCCATCAGTGCAGGGTCTAGCGGGGGGACCTACGAGCAGTACTTC.

This clonotype was detected many times. The chain has TRBV20-1 and TRBJ1-1; D call uncertain. The CDR3 extends over 13 amino acids. Germline CDR1 is DFQATT and CDR2 is SNEGSKA (reference sequence). V was trimmed by 1 base and J by 4 bases, leaving 10 bases between them. The CDR3 here is CSARGSNRTEAFF. DNA for the CDR3: TGCAGTGCTAGAGGCAGCAACCGCACTGAAGCTTTCTTT.

J is TRBJ2-5 and V is TRBV15; the D gene could be TRBD1 or TRBD2 (7 bases each). Trimming pared 3 bases from V and 3 bases from J, leaving 23 bases between. Per the germline V gene, CDR1 is LNHNV and CDR2 is YYDKDF (reference sequence). CDR3 size: 18 residues. CDR3: CATSRSPRGGGREETQYF. CDR3 nucleotides: TGTGCCACCAGCAGGTCGCCTCGGGGAGGGGGCAGGGAAGAGACCCAGTACTTC.

This clonotype appeared many times. This chain uses TRBV28 with TRBJ1-6, with 9 bases matching TRBD1. V shed 4 bases and J 10 bases; nucleotides not matched to a gene: 5. CDR1 is MDHEN and CDR2 is SYDVKM in the germline V gene. The CDR3 is made up of 14 amino acids. CDR3: CASSSTGGRSPLHF. The CDR3 DNA sequence: TGTGCCAGCAGTTCCACAGGGGGCCGATCACCCCTCCACTTT.

V is TRBV3-1 and J is TRBJ2-2; 13 bases map to TRBD2. V lost 6 bases, J lost 4 bases, and 2 bases stayed unmatched. The V gene's germline CDR1 is LGHDT and CDR2 YNNKEL (reference sequence). The CDR3 length is 15 residues. CDR3 nucleotides: TGTGCCAGCAGTCGACTAGCGGGGGGCACCGGGGAGCTGTTTTTT. It translates to CASSRLAGGTGELFF.

This clonotype was detected only a few times. The chain combines TRBV5-4 with TRBJ2-1; D possibly corresponds to TRBD1 (7 bases). The CDR3 has 15 amino acids. Germline V gene data show CDR1 as SGHNT and CDR2 as YYREEE (reference sequence). V was clipped by 2 bases and J by 9 bases, with 18 bases between them. This chain's CDR3 is CASSLGGGTIGEQFF. The CDR3 DNA sequence: TGTGCCAGCAGCTTAGGAGGGGGCACAATTGGTGAGCAGTTCTTC.

The sample holds many counts of this clonotype. CDR3 residues: CASSFGQGGNIQYF. In DNA, the CDR3 is TGTGCCAGCAGTTTCGGACAGGGGGGAAACATTCAGTACTTC. This chain connects TRBV27 to TRBJ2-4, with 10 bases that match TRBD1. Germline V gives CDR1 MNHEY, CDR2 SMNVEV (reference sequence). The CDR3 consists of 14 residues. Trimming cost V 3 bases and J 6 bases; bases outside gene matches: 2.

This clonotype was found many times. V usage is TRBV7-2 and J usage is TRBJ1-4, with D hard to call. CDR1 SGHTA and CDR2 FQGNSA come from the germline V gene. Deletions cut 4 bases from V and 6 bases from J, with 3 bases between. CDR3 length equals 11 residues. The CDR3 region has the DNA TGTGCCAGCAGCTCACATGAAAAACTGTTTTTT. Translation: CASSSHEKLFF.

A remark on this clonotype: A single base separates this from a much larger clone, so it may be a read error. This chain joins TRBV29-1 and TRBJ2-3, with D perhaps TRBD1 or TRBD2 (5 bases each). This CDR3 has 16 amino acids. CDR1 and CDR2 (germline): SQVTM, ANQGSEA. The DNA for the CDR3 is TGCAGCGTTGAGGGTTCGGGAAGGGAGCAGGGAGATACGGAGTATTTT. It translates to CSVEGSGREQGDTEYF.

This clonotype has only a few counts. The V gene is TRBV6-1, the J gene TRBJ2-2; D may correspond to TRBD1 or TRBD2 (5 bases each). The CDR3 has 14 amino acids. The germline V gene has CDR1 MNHNS and CDR2 SASEGT. V lost 0 bases, J lost 7 bases, and 9 bases lay in between. CDR3 sequence reads: CASSEAGGNGELFF. The DNA of the CDR3 is TGTGCCAGCAGTGAAGCTGGGGGTAACGGGGAGCTGTTTTTT.

This clonotype was recorded at least ten times. The gene calls are TRBV2 and TRBJ2-3, with D possibly being TRBD1 (5 bases). The CDR3 sequence is 16 residues long. V was clipped by 4 bases and J by 0 bases, with 14 bases between them. Looked up from germline, CDR1 is SNHLY and CDR2 is FYNNEI. In DNA, the CDR3 is TGTGCCAGCAGTGCAAACAGGCCCGATAGCACAGATACGCAGTATTTT. Its protein is CASSANRPDSTDTQYF.

The chain recombines TRBV5-1 with TRBJ2-1, with D perhaps TRBD2 (6 bases). The CDR3 extends over 15 amino acids. V lost 4 bases and J lost 4, with 15 bases in between. CDR1 is SGHRS and CDR2 is YFSETQ in the germline V gene. The CDR3 loop is CASSPGGGLYNEQFF. In nucleotides, the CDR3 is TGCGCCAGCAGCCCCGGCGGAGGACTATACAATGAGCAGTTCTTC.

This clonotype was seen a few times. V is TRBV7-9 and J is TRBJ1-4, with 9 bases lining up with TRBD1. CDR3 length: 14 amino acids. The V and J ends lost 5 bases and 7 bases, in that order; junction bases with no gene match: 5. Germline CDR1 SEHNR, CDR2 FQNEAQ (reference sequence). The chain's CDR3 is CASSQGQGLEKLFF. The CDR3 nucleotides are TGTGCCAGCAGCCAGGGACAGGGCCTTGAAAAACTGTTTTTT.

This clonotype was seen only a few times. The CDR3 DNA follows: TGTGCCAGCAGCTTCGGGGCCGACTATCAGCCCCAGCATTTT. Its protein is CASSFGADYQPQHF. The chain is built from TRBV7-9 and TRBJ1-5, with a tentative D call TRBD1 (5 bases). The CDR3 is 14 residues long. Trimming removed 3 bases at V and 5 bases at J, with 11 bases between. Germline lookup yields CDR1 SEHNR and CDR2 FQNEAQ (reference sequence).

This clonotype was observed many times. The rearrangement uses TRBV28 and TRBJ2-7; no clear D. V gave up 2 bases and J gave up 2 bases, with 7 bases separating them. Germline V CDR1 and CDR2: MDHEN, SYDVKM. The CDR3 covers 13 residues. The CDR3 sequence is CASSLQDAYEQYF. As DNA, the CDR3 is TGTGCCAGCAGTTTACAGGACGCCTACGAGCAGTACTTC.

This clonotype was counted many times. The V call is TRBV20-1, the J call TRBJ2-1, with D possibly being TRBD2 (5 bases). CDR3 length: 10 residues. In germline, CDR1 is DFQATT, CDR2 SNEGSKA (reference sequence). V was pared by 3 bases and J by 8 bases, with 5 bases between. The DNA of the CDR3 is TGCAGTGCTAGGGACTATGAGCAGTTCTTC. The encoded protein is CSARDYEQFF.

This chain joins TRBV5-1 and TRBJ2-7; 11 nucleotides agree with TRBD1. This CDR3 comprises 13 residues. Unmatched junction bases numbered 5, after V lost 7 bases and J lost 5 bases. Germline CDR1 reads SGHRS; CDR2 reads YFSETQ. CDR3 loop: CASAGTGGHEQYF. The CDR3 DNA follows: TGCGCCAGCGCCGGGACAGGGGGTCACGAGCAGTACTTC.

V is TRBV18 and J is TRBJ1-5; D is possibly TRBD1 (5 bases). Germline CDR1 is KGHSH and CDR2 is LQKENI. The CDR3 spans 14 residues. Deletions cut 5 bases from V and 6 bases from J, with 14 bases between. The CDR3, as DNA: TGTGCCAGCTCATCGGCGCAGGGCGGTCAGCCCCAGCATTTT. Translating it yields CASSSAQGGQPQHF.